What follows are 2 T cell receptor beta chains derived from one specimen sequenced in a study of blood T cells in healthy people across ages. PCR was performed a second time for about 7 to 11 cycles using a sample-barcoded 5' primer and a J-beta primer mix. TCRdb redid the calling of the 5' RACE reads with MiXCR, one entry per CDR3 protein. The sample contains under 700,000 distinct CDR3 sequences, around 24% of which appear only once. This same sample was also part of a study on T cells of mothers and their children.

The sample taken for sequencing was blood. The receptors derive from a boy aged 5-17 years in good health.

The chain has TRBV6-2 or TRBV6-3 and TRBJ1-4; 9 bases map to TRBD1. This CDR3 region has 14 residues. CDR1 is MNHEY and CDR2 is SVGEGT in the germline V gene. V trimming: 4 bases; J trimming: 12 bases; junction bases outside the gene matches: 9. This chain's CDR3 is CASSFRDRETQLFF. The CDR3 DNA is TGTGCCAGCAGTTTCCGGGACAGGGAAACCCAACTGTTTTTT.

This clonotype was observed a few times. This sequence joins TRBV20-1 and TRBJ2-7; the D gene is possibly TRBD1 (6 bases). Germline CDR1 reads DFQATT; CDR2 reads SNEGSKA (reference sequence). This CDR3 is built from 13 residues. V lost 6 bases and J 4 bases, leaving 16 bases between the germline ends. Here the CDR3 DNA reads TGCAGTGCACTCCTCAGGGGTCCTTACGAGCAGTACTTC. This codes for CSALLRGPYEQYF.